A single sample gave rise to the 4 T cell receptor beta chains below, sequenced in a study of OX40 agonist ivuxolimab in advanced cancers. Assay: immunoSEQ multiplex PCR; the TCRdb copy retains only in-frame clones and omits some. In the table there are fewer than 30,000 clones, 73% of which are singletons. Source: CD4+ or CD8+ T cells sorted from blood, taken in a trial of the OX40 agonist ivuxolimab. These receptors originate from an adult with an advanced solid tumor such as melanoma, head and neck, liver or kidney cancer.

This clone was seen once. The rearrangement uses TRBV11-2 and TRBJ2-2; D is perhaps TRBD2 (6 bases). The germline gives CDR1 SGHAT, CDR2 FQNNGV. V lost 0 bases to trimming and J lost 7 bases, with 15 bases between them. This CDR3 comprises 16 residues. CDR3 amino acids: CASSLEVGGVGGELFF. The CDR3, as DNA: TGTGCCAGCAGCTTAGAGGTCGGGGGAGTGGGCGGGGAGCTGTTTTTT.

The chain links TRBV13 to TRBJ1-1; a possible D gene is TRBD1 (5 bases). In germline, CDR1 is PRHDT, CDR2 FYEKMQ (reference sequence). There are 12 residues in the CDR3. The ends were cut back, 4 bases at V and 9 bases at J, with 12 bases in the middle. The CDR3 region is CASSSGGRKAFF. CDR3 sequence (DNA): TGTGCCAGCAGCTCGGGGGGAAGGAAAGCTTTCTTT.

Concerning this clone itself: Other DNA sequences in this specimen translate into the identical CDR3. This chain uses TRBV27 with TRBJ2-1, with a weak D call TRBD1 (6 bases). Germline CDR1 and CDR2: MNHEY and SMNVEV (reference sequence). The CDR3 covers 14 residues. Deletions cut 0 bases from V and 5 bases from J, with 8 bases between. CDR3 loop: CASSLSHRDNEQFF. CDR3 nucleotide sequence: TGTGCCAGCAGTTTATCCCACAGGGACAATGAGCAGTTCTTC.

This clone was counted once. This rearrangement joins TRBV5-1 to TRBJ2-1; 12 bases match TRBD2. J was trimmed by 3 bases and V by 7 bases; bases with no gene match: 11. This CDR3 is 17 amino acids long. Germline CDR1 SGHRS, CDR2 YFSETQ. The CDR3 sequence is CASLADGLAGLYNEQFF. CDR3 bases: TGCGCCAGCCTAGCAGACGGACTAGCGGGGCTCTACAATGAGCAGTTCTTC. Drawing the rest from reference TRBV5-1 and TRBJ2-1, the complete variable domain is KAGVTQTPRYLIKTRGQQVTLSCSPISGHRSVSWYQQTPGQGLQFLFEYFSETQRNKGNFPGRFSGRQFSNSRSEMNVSTLELGDSALYLCASLADGLAGLYNEQFFGPGTRLTVL.